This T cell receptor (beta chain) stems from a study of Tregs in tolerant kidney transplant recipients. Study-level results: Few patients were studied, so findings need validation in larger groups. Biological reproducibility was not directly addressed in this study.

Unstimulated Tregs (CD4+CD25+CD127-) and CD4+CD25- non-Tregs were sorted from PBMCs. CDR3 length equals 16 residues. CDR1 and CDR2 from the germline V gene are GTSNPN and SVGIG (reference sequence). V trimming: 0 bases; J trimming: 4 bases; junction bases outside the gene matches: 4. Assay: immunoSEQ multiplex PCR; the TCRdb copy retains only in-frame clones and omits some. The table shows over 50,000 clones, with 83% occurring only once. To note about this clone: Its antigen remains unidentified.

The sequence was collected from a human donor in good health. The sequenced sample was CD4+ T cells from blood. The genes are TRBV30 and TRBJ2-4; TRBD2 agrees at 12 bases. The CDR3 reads CAWSVPLAGGKNIQYF. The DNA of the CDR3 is TGTGCCTGGAGTGTCCCACTAGCGGGGGGAAAAAACATTCAGTACTTC.